This T cell receptor beta chain was retrieved from a study of control samples from healthy donors and cancer patients (dated by TCRdb to 2019 to 2021). There are 15 amino acids in the CDR3, from cysteine to phenylalanine inclusive. The DNA shown is the 45-base CDR3, in frame from base 1. The germline V gene specifies KGHSH as CDR1 and LQKENI as CDR2. V loses 3 bases of germline sequence and J loses 5 bases, and the interval between the two ends is 14 bases. On this clone: The target of this receptor is not known. It has no much larger one-base neighbor in the sample; base qualities were not kept.

The method was the immunoSEQ multiplex PCR assay. Drawn from immuneACCESS, this table holds only the in-frame rearrangements with V and J called that TCRdb kept. Clones are partly lost; checked studies trace under half to an unresolved V gene and leave the rest unexplained. Within this sample are some 100,000 clones, with around 89% of them counted one time only. Under 10% of the sample comes from the top ten. The sequence derives from a man aged 30-40 years in good health. The material sequenced was blood. Recombination joined TRBV18 with TRBJ1-5; a weak D assignment points to TRBD1 (5 bases agree). The sequenced DNA: TGTGCCAGCTCACCCGGGACGGAACCTTATCAGCCCCAGCATTTT. Its product reads: CASSPGTEPYQPQHF.